This TCR beta chain came from a study of siplizumab effects on memory and regulatory T cells. This CDR3 comprises 15 residues. CDR1 SGHTA and CDR2 FQGNSA come from the germline V gene. Trimming left V 3 bases short and J 4 bases short, with 14 bases between. Some clones are missing from TCRdb's copy, which holds only in-frame ones; the method was immunoSEQ multiplex PCR. The repertoire holds about 110,000 clones, around 92% seen once, with about 0.78% in the top ten. The source material was Tregs sorted from blood. The receptor was derived from a human donor in good health. The chain links TRBV7-2 to TRBJ2-3, with D possibly TRBD2 on 6 matching bases. The CDR3 protein is CASSFVGTVADTQYF. The CDR3 nucleotides read TGTGCCAGCAGCTTCGTTGGGACTGTGGCAGATACGCAGTATTTT. Full variable domain (remainder filled in from reference TRBV7-2 and TRBJ2-3): GAGVSQSPSNKVTEKGKDVELRCDPISGHTALYWYRQSLGQGLEFLIYFQGNSAPDKSGLPSDRFSAERTGGSVSTLTIQRTQQEDSAVYLCASSFVGTVADTQYFGPGTRLTVL.